Each of the 23 T cell receptor beta chains below was sequenced from the same sample in a study of blood T cell repertoires in COVID-19. Sequencing was performed with immunoSEQ multiplex PCR; in TCRdb, only in-frame clones are kept and a portion is missing. The table shows about 140,000 clones, with around 79% occurring only once. Sequencing was performed on peripheral blood. These receptors came from a man aged 45 to 65 with active or convalescent COVID-19.

J is TRBJ1-6 and V is TRBV5-5; D not resolved. CDR3 length equals 16 residues. The germline V and J ends were trimmed by 1 base and 7 bases, with 15 bases remaining between them. CDR1 and CDR2 (germline): SGHKS, YYEKEE (reference sequence). Written as DNA, the CDR3 is TGTGCCAGCAGCTTGACAGTTTTAGATCCGAATTCACCCCTCCACTTT. This codes for CASSLTVLDPNSPLHF. Supplemented by reference TRBV5-5 and TRBJ1-6, the full variable domain reads DAGVTQSPTHLIKTRGQQVTLRCSPISGHKSVSWYQQVLGQGPQFIFQYYEKEERGRGNFPDRFSARQFPNYSSELNVNALLLGDSALYLCASSLTVLDPNSPLHFGNGTRLTVT.

The chain has TRBV11-2 and TRBJ2-2; 10 bases line up with TRBD1. CDR3 length: 17 amino acids. Losses at the gene ends were 0 bases for V and 6 bases for J; bases not matched to a gene: 7. Germline V CDR1 and CDR2: SGHAT, FQNNGV. The CDR3 DNA is TGTGCCAGCAGCTTAGATCTGGGACAGGGGAAGCCCGGGGAGCTGTTTTTT. Translation gives CASSLDLGQGKPGELFF.

The V and J genes are TRBV28 and TRBJ2-6, with 8 bases fitting TRBD2. The J segment lost 0 bases and the V segment lost 5 bases, leaving 6 bases of the junction unmatched. The CDR3 has 17 amino acids. Germline V gives CDR1 MDHEN, CDR2 SYDVKM. The CDR3 DNA reads as TGTGCCAGCAGTCGGGAGGGGGGACTCTCTGGGGCCAACGTCCTGACTTTC. Its translation is CASSREGGLSGANVLTF.

The V call is TRBV28, the J call TRBJ1-5; tentative D call: TRBD1 (5 bases). CDR1 and CDR2 (germline): MDHEN, SYDVKM. The V end was cut by 7 bases, the J end by 8 bases, with 12 bases between. This CDR3 has 12 amino acids. The CDR3 sequence: CASTQTREPQHF. CDR3 DNA: TGTGCCAGCACCCAGACCAGGGAGCCCCAGCATTTT.

The chain uses TRBV2 and TRBJ2-1; 10 bases match TRBD2. V lost 6 bases and J lost 0; bases outside the gene matches: 2. The CDR3 has 15 amino acids. CDR1 and CDR2 from the germline V gene are SNHLY and FYNNEI. DNA of the CDR3: TGTGCCAGCAGCCGACTAGCGGGCTCCTACAATGAGCAGTTCTTC. Translating gives CASSRLAGSYNEQFF.

This clone was detected once. The chain couples TRBV6-6 to TRBJ1-1; D ambiguous. Deletions cut 2 bases from V and 3 bases from J, with 7 bases between. This CDR3 is built from 13 residues. Germline CDR1 MNHNY, CDR2 SVGAGI (reference sequence). The CDR3: CASSYPLDTEAFF. The DNA for the CDR3 is TGTGCCAGCAGTTACCCATTAGACACTGAAGCTTTCTTT.

The chain couples TRBV6-1 to TRBJ2-1; 9 bases align to TRBD2. CDR3 length: 15 residues. CDR1 and CDR2 from the germline V gene are MNHNS and SASEGT. V lost 6 bases, J lost 10 bases, and 13 bases stayed unmatched. CDR3 DNA: TGTGCCAGCAGAGGGGGACTAGCAGCCTTTACGGAGCAGTTCTTC. Its protein is CASRGGLAAFTEQFF.

The chain couples TRBV9 to TRBJ2-3, with D perhaps TRBD2 (5 bases). V lost 2 bases and J lost 5, with 6 bases in between. CDR1 is SGDLS, CDR2 YYNGEE, per germline. The CDR3 is 12 amino acids. Here the CDR3 DNA reads TGTGCCAGCAGCGTGAGGGAAGATACGCAGTATTTT. This gives the protein CASSVREDTQYF.

This sequence joins TRBV12-3 or TRBV12-4 and TRBJ1-5; possible D gene TRBD1, 6 bases. V was pared by 4 bases and J by 7 bases, with 11 bases between. The CDR3 contains 13 residues. CDR3 DNA sequence: TGTGCCAGCAGTTCATCAGGGGCACAGCCCCAGCATTTT. Translating gives CASSSSGAQPQHF.

The CDR3 loop reads CASSYGGLASRNEQFF. The DNA of the CDR3 is TGTGCCAGCAGTTACGGGGGACTAGCGTCTCGCAATGAGCAGTTCTTC. This chain links TRBV27 with TRBJ2-1; the match to TRBD2 covers 10 bases. Per the germline V gene, CDR1 is MNHEY and CDR2 is SMNVEV (reference sequence). This CDR3 is built from 16 residues. V shed 4 bases, J shed 6 bases, and the junction held 9 bases outside the gene matches.

This rearrangement joins TRBV2 to TRBJ2-5, with 7 bases identical to TRBD1. The CDR3 consists of 14 residues. V shed 1 base and J 5 bases; nucleotides not matched to a gene: 4. CDR1 is SNHLY and CDR2 is FYNNEI in the germline V gene. CDR3 in DNA: TGTGCCAGCAGTGAAGACAGGGGCCGGGAGACCCAGTACTTC. The encoded protein is CASSEDRGRETQYF.

CDR3 sequence reads: CASSFTSGAHSEQFF. For the CDR3, the DNA is TGTGCCAGCAGCTTTACTAGCGGGGCGCATTCCGAGCAGTTCTTC. The chain links TRBV7-3 to TRBJ2-1; 10 bases agree with TRBD2. The germline V gene encodes CDR1 SGHTA and CDR2 FQGTGA. The CDR3 is 15 residues long. J lost 10 bases, V lost 3 bases, and 9 bases had no gene match. Complete variable domain (other parts from reference TRBV7-3 and TRBJ2-1): GAGVSQTPSNKVTEKGKYVELRCDPISGHTALYWYRQSLGQGPEFLIYFQGTGAADDSGLPNDRFFAVRPEGSVSTLKIQRTERGDSAVYLCASSFTSGAHSEQFFGPGTRLTVL.

The chain recombines TRBV11-3 with TRBJ1-1, with TRBD1 matching over 8 bases. Germline trimming cut 4 bases from V and 5 bases from J; bases unmatched to any gene: 9. Germline V lookup: CDR1 SGHNT, CDR2 YENEEA. The CDR3 spans 15 residues. In nucleotides, the CDR3 is TGTGCCAGCAGCTCCGGACAGGGTAAAAAGACTGAAGCTTTCTTT. The encoded protein is CASSSGQGKKTEAFF.

This chain uses TRBV11-2 with TRBJ2-1; maybe TRBD2 (5 bases). CDR1 and CDR2 (germline): SGHAT, FQNNGV. The CDR3 spans 15 residues. Trimming cost V 5 bases and J 0 bases, with 11 bases left between them. The CDR3 sequence is CASSLRRTSYNEQFF. CDR3 bases: TGTGCCAGCAGCCTGAGGAGGACCTCCTACAATGAGCAGTTCTTC.

The J gene is TRBJ2-2, the V gene TRBV9; maybe TRBD2 (6 bases). Germline V gene lookup returns CDR1 SGDLS and CDR2 YYNGEE. Trimming took off 0 bases at V and 2 bases at J, with 14 bases between the two ends. The CDR3 runs 17 residues. The CDR3 region has the DNA TGTGCCAGCAGCGTAGTGGCTGGGCGGGGAAACACCGGGGAGCTGTTTTTT. This encodes CASSVVAGRGNTGELFF.

This rearrangement joins TRBV7-9 to TRBJ2-7; 8 positions agree with TRBD2. This CDR3 contains 15 residues. Germline V gives CDR1 SEHNR, CDR2 FQNEAQ (reference sequence). The V segment lost 5 bases and the J segment 6 bases; nucleotides outside the gene matches: 12. In DNA form, the CDR3 reads TGTGCCAGCAGCCCAGCGGGGGAGGGAGGACCCGAGCAGTACTTC. Translated: CASSPAGEGGPEQYF.

This chain connects TRBV19 to TRBJ2-5; a possible D gene is TRBD2 (6 bases). Germline V gives CDR1 LNHDA, CDR2 SQIVND (reference sequence). This CDR3 comprises 15 residues. V lost 1 base to trimming and J lost 5 bases, with 14 bases between them. The CDR3 DNA sequence: TGTGCCAGTAGTATAGGGGCAGCTAGCGTCGAGACCCAGTACTTC. This sequence encodes CASSIGAASVETQYF. The full variable domain, with the rest looked up from reference TRBV19 and TRBJ2-5, is DGGITQSPKYLFRKEGQNVTLSCEQNLNHDAMYWYRQDPGQGLRLIYYSQIVNDFQKGDIAEGYSVSREKKESFPLTVTSAQKNPTAFYLCASSIGAASVETQYFGPGTRLLVL.

The chain recombines TRBV6-4 with TRBJ2-7; 11 nucleotides agree with TRBD2. The germline V gene encodes CDR1 MRHNA and CDR2 SNTAGT. V dropped 7 bases and J dropped 7; count of bases not matched to a gene: 9. The CDR3 contains 14 residues. Written as DNA, the CDR3 is TGTGCCAGCATCCCGGGACTAGCGGCCTCAGAGCAGTACTTC. It specifies CASIPGLAASEQYF.

This clone appeared a few times. The CDR3 coding sequence is TGTGCCATCAGTGACAACACAGGGTTCGGCGAGCAGTACTTC. This codes for CAISDNTGFGEQYF. The chain is built from TRBV10-3 and TRBJ2-7; tentatively, D is TRBD1 (6 bases). Per the germline V gene, CDR1 is ENHRY and CDR2 is SYGVKD. Trimming left V 3 bases short and J 6 bases short, with 15 bases between. The CDR3 covers 14 residues.

The rearrangement joins TRBV30 to TRBJ2-4; D is possibly TRBD1 (6 bases). CDR1 is GTSNPN and CDR2 is SVGIG in the germline V gene (reference sequence). V lost 0 bases and J lost 0, with 12 bases in between. This CDR3 comprises 16 residues. CDR3 coding DNA: TGTGCCTGGAGTGTAGGGGAAGGGGGAGCCAAAAACATTCAGTACTTC. Its translation is CAWSVGEGGAKNIQYF.

This sequence joins TRBV6-5 and TRBJ2-5; 13 bases fit TRBD2. The J segment lost 5 bases and the V segment lost 8 bases, leaving 2 bases of the junction unmatched. The CDR3 runs to 13 residues. Germline V gene sequence: CDR1 MNHEY, CDR2 SVGAGI. The CDR3, as DNA: TGTGCCAGCGGACTAGCGGGAGTGGAGACCCAGTACTTC. Translation: CASGLAGVETQYF.

The chain uses TRBV7-9 and TRBJ2-2; TRBD2 agrees at 14 bases. The CDR3 consists of 17 residues. CDR1 and CDR2 (germline): SEHNR, FQNEAQ (reference sequence). With V trimmed by 5 bases and J by 6 bases, 8 bases remained unmatched. The chain's CDR3 is CASSHGTSGSVSGELFF. DNA of the CDR3: TGTGCCAGCAGCCACGGGACTAGCGGGAGTGTATCCGGGGAGCTGTTTTTT.

The chain recombines TRBV27 with TRBJ1-2; no clear D gene. V was cut by 8 bases and J by 1 base, with 11 bases left in between. This CDR3 region has 13 residues. Germline V gives CDR1 MNHEY, CDR2 SMNVEV (reference sequence). CDR3 region: CASGLVGNYGYTF. CDR3 DNA: TGTGCCAGCGGTCTAGTGGGTAACTATGGCTACACCTTC.